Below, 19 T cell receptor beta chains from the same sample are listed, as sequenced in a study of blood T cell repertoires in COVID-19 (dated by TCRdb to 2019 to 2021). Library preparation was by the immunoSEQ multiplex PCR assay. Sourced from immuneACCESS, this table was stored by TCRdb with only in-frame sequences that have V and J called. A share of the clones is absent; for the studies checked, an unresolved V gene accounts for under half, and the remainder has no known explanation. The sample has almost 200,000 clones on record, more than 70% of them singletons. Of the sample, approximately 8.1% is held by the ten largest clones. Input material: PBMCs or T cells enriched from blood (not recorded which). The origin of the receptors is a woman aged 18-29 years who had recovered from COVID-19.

CDR3 DNA sequence: TGTGCCACCACGAGCGGGCCATCAAACAATCAGCCCCAGCATTTT. It codes for CATTSGPSNNQPQHF. This chain joins TRBV19 and TRBJ1-5; D is ambiguous. The CDR3 sequence is 15 residues long. Trimming cost V 10 bases and J 3 bases, with 19 bases left between them. Germline V lookup: CDR1 LNHDA, CDR2 SQIVND (reference sequence).

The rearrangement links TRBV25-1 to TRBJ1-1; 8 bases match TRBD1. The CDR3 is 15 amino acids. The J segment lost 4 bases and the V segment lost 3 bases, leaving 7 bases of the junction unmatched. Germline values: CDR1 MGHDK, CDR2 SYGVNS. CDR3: CASSDFQGAGTEAFF. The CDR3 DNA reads TGTGCCAGCAGTGATTTCCAGGGGGCGGGCACTGAAGCTTTCTTT. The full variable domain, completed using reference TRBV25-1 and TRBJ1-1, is EADIYQTPRYLVIGTGKKITLECSQTMGHDKMYWYQQDPGMELHLIHYSYGVNSTEKGDLSSESTVSRIRTEHFPLTLESARPSHTSQYLCASSDFQGAGTEAFFGQGTRLTVV.

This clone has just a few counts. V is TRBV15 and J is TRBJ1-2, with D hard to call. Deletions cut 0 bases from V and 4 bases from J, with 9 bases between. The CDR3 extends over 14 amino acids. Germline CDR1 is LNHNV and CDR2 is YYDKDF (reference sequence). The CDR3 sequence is CATSREDSPYGYTF. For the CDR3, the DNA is TGTGCCACCAGCAGAGAAGACTCTCCCTATGGCTACACCTTC.

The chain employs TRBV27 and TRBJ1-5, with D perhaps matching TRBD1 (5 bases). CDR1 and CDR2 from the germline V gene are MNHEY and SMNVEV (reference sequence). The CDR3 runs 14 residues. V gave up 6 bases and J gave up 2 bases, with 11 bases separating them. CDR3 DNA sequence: TGTGCCAGCAGGGGGGGTCTCGGCAATCAGCCCCAGCATTTT. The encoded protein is CASRGGLGNQPQHF.

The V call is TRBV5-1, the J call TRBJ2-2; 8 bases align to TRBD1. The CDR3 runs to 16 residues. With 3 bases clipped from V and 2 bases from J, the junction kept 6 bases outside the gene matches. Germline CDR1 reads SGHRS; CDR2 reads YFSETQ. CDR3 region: CASSYSGTGNTGELFF. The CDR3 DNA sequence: TGCGCCAGCAGCTACTCCGGGACAGGAAACACCGGGGAGCTGTTTTTT.

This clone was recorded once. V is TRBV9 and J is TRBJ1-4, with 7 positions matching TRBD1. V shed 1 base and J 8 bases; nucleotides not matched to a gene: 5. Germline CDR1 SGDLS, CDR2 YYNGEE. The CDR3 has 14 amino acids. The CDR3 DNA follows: TGTGCCAGCAGCGTACAGGGGGGCGAAGAAAAACTGTTTTTT. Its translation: CASSVQGGEEKLFF.

The CDR3 DNA reads TGTGCCAGCAGTGCTGGGACTAGCGGCCGGGAGACCCAGTACTTC. Protein product: CASSAGTSGRETQYF. This rearrangement joins TRBV2 to TRBJ2-5; 11 nucleotides match TRBD2. The CDR3 totals 15 residues. Trimming at V came to 4 bases and at J to 5 bases, leaving 6 bases not matched to a gene. Germline lookup yields CDR1 SNHLY and CDR2 FYNNEI.

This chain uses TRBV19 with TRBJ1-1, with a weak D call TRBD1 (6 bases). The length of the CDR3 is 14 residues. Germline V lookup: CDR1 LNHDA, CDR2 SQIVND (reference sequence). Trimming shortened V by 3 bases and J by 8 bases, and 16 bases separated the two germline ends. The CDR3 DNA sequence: TGTGCCAGTAGTATCGTGGACAGAGGGCCCGAAGCTTTCTTT. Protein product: CASSIVDRGPEAFF.

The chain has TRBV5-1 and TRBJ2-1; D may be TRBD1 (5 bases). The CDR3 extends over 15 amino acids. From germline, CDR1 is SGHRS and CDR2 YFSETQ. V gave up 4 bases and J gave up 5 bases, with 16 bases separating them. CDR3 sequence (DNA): TGCGCCAGCAGCCCAGGGAACTCCGTAAACAATGAGCAGTTCTTC. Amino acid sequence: CASSPGNSVNNEQFF.

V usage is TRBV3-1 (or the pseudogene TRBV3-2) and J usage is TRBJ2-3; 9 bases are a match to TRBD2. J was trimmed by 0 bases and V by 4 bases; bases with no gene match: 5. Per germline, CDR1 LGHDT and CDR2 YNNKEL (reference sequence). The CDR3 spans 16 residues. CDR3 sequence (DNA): TGTGCCAGCAGCCTCTTTCTAGCGGGGAGCACAGATACGCAGTATTTT. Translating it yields CASSLFLAGSTDTQYF.

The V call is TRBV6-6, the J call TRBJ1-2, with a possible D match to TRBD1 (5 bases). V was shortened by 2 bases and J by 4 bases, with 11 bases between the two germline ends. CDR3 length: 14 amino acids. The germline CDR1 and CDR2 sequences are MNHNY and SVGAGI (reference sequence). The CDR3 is CASSYGIGAYGYTF. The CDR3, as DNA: TGTGCCAGCAGTTACGGGATAGGGGCCTATGGCTACACCTTC.

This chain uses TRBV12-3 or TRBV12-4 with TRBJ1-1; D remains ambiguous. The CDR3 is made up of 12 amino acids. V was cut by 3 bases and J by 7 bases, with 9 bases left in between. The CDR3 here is CASSFGGLEAFF. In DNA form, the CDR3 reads TGTGCCAGCAGTTTCGGAGGCCTTGAAGCTTTCTTT.

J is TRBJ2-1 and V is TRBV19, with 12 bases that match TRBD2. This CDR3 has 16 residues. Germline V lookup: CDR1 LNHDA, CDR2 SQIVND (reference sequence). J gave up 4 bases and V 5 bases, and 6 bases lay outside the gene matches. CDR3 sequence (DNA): TGTGCCAGTAGTTTACTAGCGGGGGGTTCATACAATGAGCAGTTCTTC. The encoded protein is CASSLLAGGSYNEQFF.

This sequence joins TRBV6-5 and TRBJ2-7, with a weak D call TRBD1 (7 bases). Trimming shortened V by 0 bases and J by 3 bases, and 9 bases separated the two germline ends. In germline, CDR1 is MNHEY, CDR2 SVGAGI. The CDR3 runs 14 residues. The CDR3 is CASSYSRGVYEQYF. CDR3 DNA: TGTGCCAGCAGTTACTCCAGGGGGGTCTACGAGCAGTACTTC.

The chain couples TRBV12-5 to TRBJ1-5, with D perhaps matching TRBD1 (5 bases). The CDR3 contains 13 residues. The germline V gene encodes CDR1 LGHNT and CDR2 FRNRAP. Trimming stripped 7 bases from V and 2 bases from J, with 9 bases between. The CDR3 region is CASERGGNQPQHF. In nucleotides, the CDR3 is TGTGCTAGTGAAAGGGGCGGCAATCAGCCCCAGCATTTT.

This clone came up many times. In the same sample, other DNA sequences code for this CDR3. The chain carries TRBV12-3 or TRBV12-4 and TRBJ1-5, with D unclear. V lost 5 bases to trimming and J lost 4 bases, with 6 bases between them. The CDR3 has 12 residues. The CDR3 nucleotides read TGTGCCAGCAGTCAACTTAATCAGCCCCAGCATTTT. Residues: CASSQLNQPQHF.

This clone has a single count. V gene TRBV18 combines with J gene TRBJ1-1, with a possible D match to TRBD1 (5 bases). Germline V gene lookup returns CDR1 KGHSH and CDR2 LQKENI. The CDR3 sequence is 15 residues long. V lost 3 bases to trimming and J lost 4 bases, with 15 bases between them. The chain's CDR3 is CASSPFPRRGTEAFF. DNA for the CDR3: TGTGCCAGCTCACCGTTCCCTCGGAGGGGCACTGAAGCTTTCTTT.

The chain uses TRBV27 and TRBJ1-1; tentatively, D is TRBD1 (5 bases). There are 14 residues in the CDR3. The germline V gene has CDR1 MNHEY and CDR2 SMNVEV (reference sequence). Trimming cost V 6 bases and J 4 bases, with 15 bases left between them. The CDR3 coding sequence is TGTGCCAGCAGGGCGGGAGGGGCTAGCACTGAAGCTTTCTTT. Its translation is CASRAGGASTEAFF.

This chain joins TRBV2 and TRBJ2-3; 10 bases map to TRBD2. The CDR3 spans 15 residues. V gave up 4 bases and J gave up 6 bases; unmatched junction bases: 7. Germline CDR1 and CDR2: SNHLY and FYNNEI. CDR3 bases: TGTGCCAGCAGTGTGAGCGGGGGGGCTGTGGATACGCAGTATTTT. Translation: CASSVSGGAVDTQYF.